These 16 T cell receptor beta chains came from one sample sequenced in a study of shared clonotypes between healthy human individuals. The repertoire was sequenced with immunoSEQ multiplex PCR; TCRdb's copy has only in-frame clones and lacks some. The sample records a few million clones, approximately 93% being singletons. The material sequenced was naive CD4+ T cells from PBMCs. As for subset: CD45RA+ positively selected. These receptors originate from a young man in good health. Some clones in this sample may be carry-over from other donors' samples.

In its sample, this clone was seen once. This sequence joins TRBV5-1 and TRBJ1-2; TRBD1 matches 7 bases. Trimming removed 4 bases from V and 7 bases from J; junction bases left unmatched: 7. This CDR3 spans 13 amino acids. From germline, CDR1 is SGHRS and CDR2 YFSETQ. The CDR3 is CASSPETGFGYTF. Written as DNA, the CDR3 is TGCGCCAGCAGCCCGGAGACAGGGTTTGGCTACACCTTC.

This chain links TRBV11-2 with TRBJ2-2; a possible D gene is TRBD2 (5 bases). Germline values: CDR1 SGHAT, CDR2 FQNNGV. Trimming stripped 2 bases from V and 6 bases from J, with 19 bases between. This CDR3 is built from 17 residues. The CDR3 loop is CASSLSPRGRFPGELFF. CDR3 DNA sequence: TGTGCCAGCAGCTTATCCCCCCGGGGAAGGTTTCCCGGGGAGCTGTTTTTT.

As concerns this clone: The sample has other DNA sequences that encode this CDR3 too. This chain joins TRBV2 and TRBJ1-1; perhaps TRBD1 as D (5 bases). There are 16 residues in the CDR3. Germline values: CDR1 SNHLY, CDR2 FYNNEI. Trimming left V 1 base short and J 3 bases short, with 15 bases between. CDR3 DNA: TGTGCCAGCAGTGAAGGACCGGTCTGGGGGTACACTGAAGCTTTCTTT. The encoded protein is CASSEGPVWGYTEAFF.

The V and J genes are TRBV7-9 and TRBJ1-5, with 8 bases lining up with TRBD1. CDR1 is SEHNR and CDR2 is FQNEAQ in the germline V gene (reference sequence). CDR3 length: 16 residues. Trimming removed 1 base from V and 2 bases from J; junction bases left unmatched: 4. The DNA for the CDR3 is TGTGCCAGCAGCTTAGGGGGGACAGGTCGCAATCAGCCCCAGCATTTT. This codes for CASSLGGTGRNQPQHF.

The chain uses TRBV7-2 and TRBJ2-3; no firm D call. Looked up from germline, CDR1 is SGHTA and CDR2 is FQGNSA. The CDR3 is 15 amino acids. The germline V and J ends were trimmed by 7 bases and 6 bases, with 20 bases remaining between them. CDR3 sequence reads: CASTTNGRPPDTQYF. The CDR3, as DNA: TGTGCCAGCACCACAAACGGCCGTCCCCCCGATACGCAGTATTTT.

This rearrangement joins TRBV29-1 to TRBJ2-1; D is unclear. The length of the CDR3 is 13 residues. V was trimmed by 7 bases and J by 3 bases, leaving 13 bases between them. The germline V gene has CDR1 SQVTM and CDR2 ANQGSEA. CDR3 residues: CSAGLTDYNEQFF. The CDR3 DNA is TGCAGCGCTGGGCTTACCGACTACAATGAGCAGTTCTTC.

V usage is TRBV18 and J usage is TRBJ1-1; D remains ambiguous. The V end was cut by 1 base, the J end by 4 bases, with 13 bases between. CDR1 KGHSH and CDR2 LQKENI come from the germline V gene. The CDR3 is made up of 15 amino acids. CDR3 DNA: TGTGCCAGCTCACCACGGATCATGGTTTCCACTGAAGCTTTCTTT. Translation gives CASSPRIMVSTEAFF. The variable domain in full, completed from reference TRBV18 and TRBJ1-1, reads NAGVMQNPRHLVRRRGQEARLRCSPMKGHSHVYWYRQLPEEGLKFMVYLQKENIIDESGMPKERFSAEFPKEGPSILRIQQVVRGDSAAYFCASSPRIMVSTEAFFGQGTRLTVV.

This clone was recorded a few times. This sample also contains other DNA sequences that code for the same CDR3. V and J are TRBV7-3 and TRBJ2-1; D is ambiguous. This CDR3 spans 13 amino acids. Germline V CDR1 and CDR2: SGHTA, FQGTGA. The V and J ends lost 0 bases and 4 bases respectively, with 4 bases between them. The CDR3 DNA is TGTGCCAGCAGCTTAACGGATTACAATGAGCAGTTCTTC. Its translation: CASSLTDYNEQFF.

V is TRBV19 and J is TRBJ2-3; D gene uncertain. The germline gives CDR1 LNHDA, CDR2 SQIVND (reference sequence). The V end lost 1 base, the J end lost 2 bases, and 7 bases lay between the germline ends. The CDR3 is 14 amino acids. Written as DNA, the CDR3 is TGTGCCAGTAGTATAGGCAGATACACAGATACGCAGTATTTT. It encodes CASSIGRYTDTQYF.

The chain links TRBV7-9 to TRBJ2-3; TRBD2 matches 7 bases. V dropped 4 bases and J dropped 6; count of bases not matched to a gene: 10. This CDR3 has 15 amino acids. In germline, CDR1 is SEHNR, CDR2 FQNEAQ (reference sequence). CDR3 sequence (DNA): TGTGCCAGCAGCTGGGCCGGACTAGTAGGGGATACGCAGTATTTT. Protein: CASSWAGLVGDTQYF.

V is TRBV30 and J is TRBJ2-1; D not certain. CDR3 length: 14 amino acids. V was cut by 4 bases and J by 0 bases, with 10 bases left in between. Germline CDR1 reads GTSNPN; CDR2 reads SVGIG (reference sequence). CDR3 nucleotides: TGTGCCTGGACTCCACTAAGCTCCTACAATGAGCAGTTCTTC. Protein sequence: CAWTPLSSYNEQFF.

V usage is TRBV5-8 and J usage is TRBJ2-5; 7 bases fit TRBD1. The germline gives CDR1 SGHTS, CDR2 YDEGEE. With V trimmed by 3 bases and J by 4 bases, 12 bases remained unmatched. The CDR3 contains 16 residues. The CDR3 DNA is TGTGCCAGCAGCTCCGGAGCCGGACAGGTTAGAGAGACCCAGTACTTC. It specifies CASSSGAGQVRETQYF. Using reference TRBV5-8 and TRBJ2-5 for the parts outside the CDR3, the full variable domain is EAGVTQSPTHLIKTRGQQATLRCSPISGHTSVYWYQQALGLGLQFLLWYDEGEERNRGNFPPRFSGRQFPNYSSELNVNALELEDSALYLCASSSGAGQVRETQYFGPGTRLLVL.

The V call is TRBV5-1, the J call TRBJ2-7; D is perhaps TRBD1 (6 bases). The germline CDR1 and CDR2 sequences are SGHRS and YFSETQ. The CDR3 consists of 15 residues. V lost 4 bases to trimming and J lost 6 bases, with 20 bases between them. DNA for the CDR3: TGCGCCAGCAGCCCGCACAGGGAAAACGGCGGCGAGCAGTACTTC. Translation gives CASSPHRENGGEQYF.

Concerning this clone itself: Other DNA sequences in this sample translate to the same CDR3. This chain joins TRBV5-1 and TRBJ2-5; unclear D gene. V dropped 1 base and J dropped 1 base, with 5 bases sitting between them. The CDR3 length is 13 residues. Germline V gene data show CDR1 as SGHRS and CDR2 as YFSETQ. The CDR3 sequence is CASSLFGQETQYF. The CDR3 nucleotides are TGCGCCAGCAGCTTGTTCGGCCAAGAGACCCAGTACTTC.

V is TRBV28 and J is TRBJ1-2; D might be TRBD1 (5 bases). V shed 5 bases and J shed 4 bases, with 17 bases lying between them. CDR1 is MDHEN and CDR2 is SYDVKM in the germline V gene. CDR3 size: 15 residues. The CDR3 region has the DNA TGTGCCAGCAGTCTTAGGGACCGCTGGGGCTATGGCTACACCTTC. This sequence encodes CASSLRDRWGYGYTF.

The count of this clone is one. The chain recombines TRBV5-1 with TRBJ2-1; D call uncertain. Germline V gene sequence: CDR1 SGHRS, CDR2 YFSETQ. The ends were cut back, 4 bases at V and 0 bases at J, with 17 bases in the middle. The CDR3 contains 17 residues. The CDR3 DNA is TGCGCCAGCAGCCCCACCCGCGGTACGAGCTCCTACAATGAGCAGTTCTTC. Translated: CASSPTRGTSSYNEQFF.